This T cell receptor (beta chain) was captured by sequencing in a study of shared clonotypes between healthy human individuals (dated by TCRdb to the early 2020s). Concerning the study at large: The cohort included three men and two women between 18 and 49 years of age. To increase sequencing depth and limit assay-specific biases, different laboratories used diverse techniques to prepare libraries and sequence TCR repertoires. Per donor, leukapheresis produced somewhere between about 0.8 and 9 billion PBMCs. Blood TCR repertoires of about five healthy adults were deeply sequenced to estimate repertoire size and the extent of clonotype sharing between individuals. For each donor, CD4 naive and CD4 memory were each given three plates, CD8 naive was given two plates, and CD8 memory was given one plate. The paper's findings and limits, for the study overall: Only blood was sampled, and tissue TCR repertoires likely differ from those in blood. Compared with non-shared clonotypes, the clonotypes found in all four sorted-subset donors had higher generation probabilities. Rarefaction of sorted-subset datasets indicated incomplete sequencing despite the large sequencing depth. Based on pairwise subsampling, the degree of clonotype sharing among donors was expected to be affected by sequencing depth. The small number of donors limited the genetic and exposure-history diversity represented. Estimated clonotype richness was generally larger for naive than for memory subsets. Approximately 5% of naive CD4, more than 3% of naive CD8, roughly 2.4% of memory CD4, and around 0.42% of memory CD8 clonotypes were shared across several donors.

Healthy HIV-negative adults with no recently reported acute infections or vaccinations were included as donors. Every donor was a Caucasian adult living in Nashville, Tennessee, USA. Magnetic negative selection was used to enrich CD4+ T cells, after which naive cells were positively selected on CD45RA and the negative fraction became the memory subset. Blood was collected by leukapheresis, and PBMCs were isolated by Ficoll-Histopaque density gradient centrifugation and then cryopreserved in liquid nitrogen vapor phase. Analytical flow cytometry was used to check the purity and quantity of every magnetically sorted T cell population. Genomic DNA was isolated from every sorted fraction and measured by UV absorbance on a Nanodrop 2000c. A distance of 10 bases separates the germline ends of V and J, which lose 5 bases and 5 bases respectively. CDR1 and CDR2 were assigned from the germline V gene as MNHEY and SVGAGI. CDR3 length: 13 amino acids, cysteine to phenylalanine. Of all the DNA, just the CDR3 is kept, 39 bases in frame from base 1.

Worth noting for this clone: Its target antigen remains unknown. No base quality information exists; no much larger clone differs at one position.

TCR CDR3 regions were amplified from genomic DNA by multiplex PCR using the deep immunoSEQ assay. Extracted genomic DNA from each cell subset was distributed evenly across all wells of several immunoSEQ 96-well plates, and each plate was treated as a replicate. For sorted subsets, roughly 200 ng of genomic DNA, equivalent to around 29,000 T cell genomes, went into each replicate PCR. Purified libraries were quantified with a Qubit 3.0 fluorometer, sized on a Bioanalyzer 2100, and re-quantified with the KAPA Library Quantification kit. A separate single-read 150-cycle Illumina NextSeq 550 flow cell was used to sequence each immunoSEQ 96-well plate. The authors processed their data as follows. Because only junctional sequences without quality scores were contained in the immunoSEQ output, filtering matching that applied to full-length reads could not be performed. To assign V/J genes and CDR3, sequences were annotated using PyIR, a Python wrapper for IgBLAST v1.9, with IMGT germline references. Any read was removed if the V/J assignment was weak (E-value above 1e-6), the CDR3 was missing, or the read contained stop codons, out-of-frame junctions, or ambiguous translated residues. V3J clonotypes were defined as sequences sharing the same inferred V gene, J gene, and CDR3 amino acid sequence. To compute the percentage overlap between repertoires, the number of shared unique clonotypes was divided by the size of the smaller repertoire. Repertoire richness was assessed with RTK rarefaction, the Chao1 estimator, and Recon v2.1 estimates of unobserved clonotypes. Generation probabilities were computed with OLGA for all TCRbeta clonotypes obtained by the gDNA method from four donors. TCRdb obtained this table from immuneACCESS and retained in-frame rearrangements with V and J assigned. These tables miss some clones; where compared with another copy, unresolved V genes account for less than half of the shortfall, and the remainder is unexplained. That table furnishes V, J and clone size, whereas the DNA furnished D and trimming. This sample gives some 2,000,000 clones in total; approximately 94% of them show up just once. Clones ranked in the top ten supply approximately 0.13% of the sample.

The rearranged chain carries TRBV6-5 and TRBJ2-1, with the D gene not confidently named. Sequencing was carried out using naive CD4+ T cells sorted from blood. Taken with the paper, the label for cell subset or site translates to: CD45RA+ positively selected. The source of this sequence is a man between 18 and 29 years old in good health. The encoded CDR3 is CASSKPLNNEQFF. The DNA sequence reads TGTGCCAGCAGTAAGCCACTAAACAATGAGCAGTTCTTC.